This is a list of T cell receptor beta chains from one sample in a study of CD8 T cells in Susac syndrome. TCRdb redid the calling of the immunoSEQ multiplex PCR reads with MiXCR, one entry per CDR3 protein. The data contain under 200,000 distinct CDR3 sequences, over 75% of them singletons. Sequencing was carried out using CD4+ T cells from PBMCs. All receptors come from a human donor with Susac syndrome. The CDR3 runs from the conserved cysteine through the conserved F or W. A D gene is named only where the DNA matches it firmly. Only some rows state a clone size, as once, few, many or a class for expanded clones.

size	V	J	D	DNA	CDR3
-	TRBV18	TRBJ2-1	TRBD2	TGTGCCAGCTCACCAGCTAGCGGGAGTCCCTACTCCTACAATGAGCAGTTCTTC	CASSPASGSPYSYNEQFF
-	TRBV19	TRBJ1-1	-	TGTGCCAGTACCTATAAACAGGGAACTGAAGCTTTCTTT	CASTYKQGTEAFF
few	TRBV12-3/TRBV12-4	TRBJ1-5	TRBD1	TGTGCCAGCAGTCCCGGACAGGGGCAGCCCCAGCATTTT	CASSPGQGQPQHF
-	TRBV2	TRBJ1-1	-	TGTGCCAGCAGTGTCGTGGGTTACACTGAAGCTTTCTTT	CASSVVGYTEAFF
-	TRBV11-1	TRBJ2-5	TRBD1	TGTGCCAGCAGCCCGGACAGGGGGCAGCGGGAGACCCAGTACTTC	CASSPDRGQRETQYF
-	TRBV14	TRBJ2-1	-	TGTGCCAGCAGCCAATACGTAGGAGCTGAGCAGCTCTTC	CASSQYVGAEQLF
-	TRBV30	TRBJ1-3	TRBD1	TGTGCCTGTAAGGGACAGGGGTCTGGAAACACCATATATTTT	CACKGQGSGNTIYF
-	TRBV19	TRBJ1-1	-	TGTGCCAGTAGTATCCCTCGAGGACAGGAAGCTTTCTTT	CASSIPRGQEAFF
few	TRBV7-2	TRBJ2-1	-	TGTGCCAGCAGCTTAGCTCGCTTGGATGAGCAGTTCTTC	CASSLARLDEQFF
-	TRBV20-1	TRBJ2-6	-	TGCAGTGCTACAGGGGATGGGGCCAACGTCCTGACTTTC	CSATGDGANVLTF
once	TRBV5-4	TRBJ1-1	-	TGTGCCAGCAGCGTGTTACAGGGTATGATCAGTGAAGCTTTCTTT	CASSVLQGMISEAFF